This TCR beta chain originates from a study of shared clonotypes between healthy human individuals. About the research overall: Samples came from a couple of female and a few male donors aged 18 to 49. Study outcomes and limitations: Generation probabilities were higher for clonotypes shared across all four sorted-subset donors than for unshared ones. Tissues were not sampled, only blood, and their repertoires likely differ.

On this clone itself: The antigen remains unidentified.

The repertoire was sequenced with immunoSEQ multiplex PCR; TCRdb's copy has only in-frame clones and lacks some. The table has about 820,000 clones, around 92% seen once; the top ten hold about 24%. Terminally differentiated effector memory CD45RA+ cells were excluded from the naive CD8 cells, which were CD45RO-negative and positively selected for CCR7. With 5 bases clipped from V and 8 bases from J, the junction kept 4 bases outside the gene matches. This CDR3 comprises 13 residues. Germline V lookup: CDR1 SGHVS, CDR2 FNYEAQ. The sample comprised naive CD8+ T cells sorted from blood. The sequence was obtained from a man aged 25-45 years in good health. V gene TRBV7-6 combines with J gene TRBJ1-4, with TRBD1 identical over 8 bases. In DNA, the CDR3 is TGTGCCAGCAGCCCAACAGGGGGAGAAAAACTGTTTTTT. Amino acid sequence: CASSPTGGEKLFF.